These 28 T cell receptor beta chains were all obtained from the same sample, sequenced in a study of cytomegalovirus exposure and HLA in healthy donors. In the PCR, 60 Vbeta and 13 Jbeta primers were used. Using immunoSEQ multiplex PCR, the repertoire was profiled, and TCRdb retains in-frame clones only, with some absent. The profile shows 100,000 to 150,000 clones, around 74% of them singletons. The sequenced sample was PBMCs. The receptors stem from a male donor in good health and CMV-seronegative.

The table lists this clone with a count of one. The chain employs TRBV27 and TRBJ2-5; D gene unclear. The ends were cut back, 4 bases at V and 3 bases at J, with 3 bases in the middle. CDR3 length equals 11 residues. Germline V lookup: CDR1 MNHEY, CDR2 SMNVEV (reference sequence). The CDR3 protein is CASSSKETQYF. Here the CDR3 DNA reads TGTGCCAGCAGTTCCAAAGAGACCCAGTACTTC.

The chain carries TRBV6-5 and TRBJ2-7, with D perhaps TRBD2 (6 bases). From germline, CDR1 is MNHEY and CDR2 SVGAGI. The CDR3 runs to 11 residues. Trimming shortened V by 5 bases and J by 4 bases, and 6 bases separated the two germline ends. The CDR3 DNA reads TGTGCCAGCAGTGGGGGGTACGAGCAGTACTTC. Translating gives CASSGGYEQYF.

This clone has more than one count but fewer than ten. CDR3 DNA: TGTGCCAGCAGTTCGGGAGCGGGAGGAGGTAGTGAGCAGTTCTTC. This gives the protein CASSSGAGGGSEQFF. This rearrangement joins TRBV27 to TRBJ2-1, with 9 nucleotides matching TRBD2. The CDR3 is made up of 15 amino acids. Germline CDR1 reads MNHEY; CDR2 reads SMNVEV (reference sequence). The ends lost 4 bases at V and 9 bases at J; junction bases unmatched: 10.

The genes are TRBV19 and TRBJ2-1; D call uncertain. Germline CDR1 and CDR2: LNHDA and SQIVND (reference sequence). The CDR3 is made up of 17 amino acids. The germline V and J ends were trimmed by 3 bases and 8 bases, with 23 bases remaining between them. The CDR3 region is CASSIRARQYVIDEQFF. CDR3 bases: TGTGCCAGTAGTATCCGAGCGCGGCAGTACGTTATCGATGAGCAGTTCTTC.

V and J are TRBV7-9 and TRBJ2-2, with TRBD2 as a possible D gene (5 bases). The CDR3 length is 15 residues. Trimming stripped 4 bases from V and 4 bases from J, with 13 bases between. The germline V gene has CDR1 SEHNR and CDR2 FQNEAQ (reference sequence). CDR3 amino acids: CASSSTLGFTGELFF. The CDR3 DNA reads TGTGCCAGCAGCTCAACACTAGGATTCACCGGGGAGCTGTTTTTT.

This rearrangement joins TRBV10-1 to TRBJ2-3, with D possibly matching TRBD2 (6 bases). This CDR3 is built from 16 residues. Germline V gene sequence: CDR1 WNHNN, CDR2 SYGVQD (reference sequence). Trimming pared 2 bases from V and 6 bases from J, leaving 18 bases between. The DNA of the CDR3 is TGCGCCAGCAGTGAGCCTAGCGTGGGAACCCGGGATACGCAGTATTTT. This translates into CASSEPSVGTRDTQYF.

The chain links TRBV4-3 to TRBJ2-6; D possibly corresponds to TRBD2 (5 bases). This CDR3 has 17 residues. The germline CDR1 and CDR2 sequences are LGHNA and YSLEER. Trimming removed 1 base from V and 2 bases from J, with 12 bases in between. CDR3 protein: CASSQGSGMAGANVLTF. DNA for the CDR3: TGCGCCAGCAGCCAAGGATCGGGGATGGCTGGGGCCAACGTCCTGACTTTC.

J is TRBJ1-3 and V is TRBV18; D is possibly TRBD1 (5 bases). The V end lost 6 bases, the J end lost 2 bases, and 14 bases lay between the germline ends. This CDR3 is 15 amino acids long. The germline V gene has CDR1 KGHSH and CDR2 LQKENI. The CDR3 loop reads CASSDDQGTGNTIYF. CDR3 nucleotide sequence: TGTGCCAGCTCGGATGACCAGGGAACTGGAAACACCATATATTTT.

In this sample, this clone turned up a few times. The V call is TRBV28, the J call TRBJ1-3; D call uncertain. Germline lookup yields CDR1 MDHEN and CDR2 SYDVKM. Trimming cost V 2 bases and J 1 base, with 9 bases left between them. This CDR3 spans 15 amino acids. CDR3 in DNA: TGTGCCAGCAGTTTAGAGGCTCCATCTGGAAACACCATATATTTT. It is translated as CASSLEAPSGNTIYF.

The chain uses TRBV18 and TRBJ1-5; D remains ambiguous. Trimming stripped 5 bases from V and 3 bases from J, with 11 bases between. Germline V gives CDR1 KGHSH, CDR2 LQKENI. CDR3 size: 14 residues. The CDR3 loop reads CASSGRRDNQPQHF. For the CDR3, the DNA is TGTGCCAGCTCAGGGAGGCGTGACAATCAGCCCCAGCATTTT.

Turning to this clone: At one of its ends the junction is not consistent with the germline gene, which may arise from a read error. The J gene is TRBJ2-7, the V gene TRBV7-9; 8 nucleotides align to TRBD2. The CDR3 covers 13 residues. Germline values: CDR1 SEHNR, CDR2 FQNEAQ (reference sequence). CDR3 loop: CSSSGTSSMEQYF. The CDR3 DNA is TGTTCCAGCAGCGGGACTAGTAGTATGGAGCAGTACTTC.

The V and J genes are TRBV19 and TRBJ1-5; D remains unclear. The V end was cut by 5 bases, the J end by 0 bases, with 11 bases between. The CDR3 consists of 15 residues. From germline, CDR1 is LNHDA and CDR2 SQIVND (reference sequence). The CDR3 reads CASSPGSISNQPQHF. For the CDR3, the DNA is TGTGCCAGTAGTCCGGGGAGTATTAGCAATCAGCCCCAGCATTTT.

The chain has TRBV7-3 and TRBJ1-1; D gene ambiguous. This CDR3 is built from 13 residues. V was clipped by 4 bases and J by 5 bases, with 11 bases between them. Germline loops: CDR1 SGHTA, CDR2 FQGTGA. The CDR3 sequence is CASSYSPGTEAFF. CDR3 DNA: TGTGCCAGCAGCTATAGTCCAGGAACTGAAGCTTTCTTT.

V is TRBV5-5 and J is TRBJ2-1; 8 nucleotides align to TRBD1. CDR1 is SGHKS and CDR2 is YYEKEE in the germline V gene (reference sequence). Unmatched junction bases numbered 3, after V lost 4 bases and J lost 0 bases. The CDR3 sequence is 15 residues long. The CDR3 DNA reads TGTGCCAGCAGCCAAACAGGGGGCTCCTACAATGAGCAGTTCTTC. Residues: CASSQTGGSYNEQFF.

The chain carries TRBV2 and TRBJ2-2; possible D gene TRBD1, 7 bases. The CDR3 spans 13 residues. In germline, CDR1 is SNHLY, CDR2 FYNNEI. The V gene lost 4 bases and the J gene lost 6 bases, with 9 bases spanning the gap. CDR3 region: CASSVRGAGELFF. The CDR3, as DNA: TGTGCCAGCAGTGTCAGGGGGGCCGGGGAGCTGTTTTTT.

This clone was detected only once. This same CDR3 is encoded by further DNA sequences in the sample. This CDR3 is CASSLGAGTQYF. The CDR3 bases are TGTGCCAGCAGCTTGGGGGCCGGGACCCAGTACTTC. The rearrangement links TRBV11-2 to TRBJ2-5; D may be TRBD1 (6 bases). The CDR3 is 12 amino acids. Per the germline V gene, CDR1 is SGHAT and CDR2 is FQNNGV. The V end lost 3 bases, the J end lost 7 bases, and 9 bases lay between the germline ends.

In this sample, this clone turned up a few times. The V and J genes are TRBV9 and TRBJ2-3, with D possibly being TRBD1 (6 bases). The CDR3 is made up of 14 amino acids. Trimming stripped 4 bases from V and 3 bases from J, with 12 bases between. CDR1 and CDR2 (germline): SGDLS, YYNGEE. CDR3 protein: CASSRGLRTDTQYF. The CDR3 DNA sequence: TGTGCCAGCAGCAGGGGGTTGAGGACAGATACGCAGTATTTT.

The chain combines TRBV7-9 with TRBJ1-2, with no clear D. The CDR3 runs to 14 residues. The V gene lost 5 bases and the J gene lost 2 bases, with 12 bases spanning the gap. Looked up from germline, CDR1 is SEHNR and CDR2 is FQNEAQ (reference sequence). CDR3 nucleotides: TGTGCCAGCAGCCACCCAGGCACGAACTATGGCTACACCTTC. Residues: CASSHPGTNYGYTF.

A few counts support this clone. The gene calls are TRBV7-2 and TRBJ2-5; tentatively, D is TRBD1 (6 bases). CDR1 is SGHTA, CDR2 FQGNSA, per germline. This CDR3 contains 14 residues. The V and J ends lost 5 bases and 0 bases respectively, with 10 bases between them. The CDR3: CASSPDSNQETQYF. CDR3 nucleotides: TGTGCCAGCAGCCCGGACAGCAACCAAGAGACCCAGTACTTC.

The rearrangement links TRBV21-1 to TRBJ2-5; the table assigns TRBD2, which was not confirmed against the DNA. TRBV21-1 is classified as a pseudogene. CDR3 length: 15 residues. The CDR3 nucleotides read TGTGCCAGCATCGGACTAGCGGGAGGGTCAGAGACCCAGTACTTC. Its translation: CASIGLAGGSETQYF.

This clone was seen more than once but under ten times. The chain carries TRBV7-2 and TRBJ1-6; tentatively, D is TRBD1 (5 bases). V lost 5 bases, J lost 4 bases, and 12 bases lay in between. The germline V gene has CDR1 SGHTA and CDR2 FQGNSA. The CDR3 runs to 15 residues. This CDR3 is CASSQTGFYNSPLHF. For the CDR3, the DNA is TGTGCCAGCAGCCAAACAGGCTTTTATAATTCACCCCTCCACTTT.

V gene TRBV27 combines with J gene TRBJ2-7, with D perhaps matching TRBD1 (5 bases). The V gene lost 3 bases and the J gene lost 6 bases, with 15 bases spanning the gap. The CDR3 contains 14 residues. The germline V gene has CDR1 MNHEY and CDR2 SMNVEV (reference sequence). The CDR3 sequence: CASSFRDSLGEQYF. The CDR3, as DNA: TGTGCCAGCAGTTTTCGTGACAGTCTAGGCGAGCAGTACTTC.

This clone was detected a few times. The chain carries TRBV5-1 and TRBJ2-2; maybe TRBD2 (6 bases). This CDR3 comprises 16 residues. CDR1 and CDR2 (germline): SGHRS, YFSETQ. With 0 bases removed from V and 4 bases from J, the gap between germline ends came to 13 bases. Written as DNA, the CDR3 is TGCGCCAGCAGCTTGGAATCAGGGAGGAGCACCGGGGAGCTGTTTTTT. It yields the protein CASSLESGRSTGELFF.

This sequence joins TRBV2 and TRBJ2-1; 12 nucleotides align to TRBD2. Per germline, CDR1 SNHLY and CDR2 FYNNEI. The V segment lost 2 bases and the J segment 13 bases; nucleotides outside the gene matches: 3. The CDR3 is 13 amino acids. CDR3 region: CASSEQLAGGQFF. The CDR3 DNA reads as TGTGCCAGCAGTGAACAACTAGCGGGAGGCCAGTTCTTC.

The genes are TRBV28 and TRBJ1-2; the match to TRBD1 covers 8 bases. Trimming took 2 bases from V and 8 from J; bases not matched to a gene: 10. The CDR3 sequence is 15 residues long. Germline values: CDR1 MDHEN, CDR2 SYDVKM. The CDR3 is CASSLALTGEGGYTF. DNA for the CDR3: TGTGCCAGCAGTTTAGCCCTGACAGGGGAGGGGGGCTACACCTTC.

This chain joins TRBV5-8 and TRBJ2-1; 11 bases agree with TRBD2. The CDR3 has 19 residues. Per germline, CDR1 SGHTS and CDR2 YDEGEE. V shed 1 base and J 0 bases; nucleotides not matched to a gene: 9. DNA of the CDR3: TGTGCCAGCAGCTTGATCCTAGCGGGAGGAGGGGGCTCCTACAATGAGCAGTTCTTC. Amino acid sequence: CASSLILAGGGGSYNEQFF.

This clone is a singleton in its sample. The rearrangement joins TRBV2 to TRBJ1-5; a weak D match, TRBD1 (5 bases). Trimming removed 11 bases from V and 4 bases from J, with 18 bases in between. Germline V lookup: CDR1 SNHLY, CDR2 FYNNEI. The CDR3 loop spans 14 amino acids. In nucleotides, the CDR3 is TGTGCCGGCTCGACTCAGGGTGGTAATCAGCCCCAGCATTTT. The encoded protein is CAGSTQGGNQPQHF.

The CDR3 DNA reads TGTGCCAGTAGCCTTGGGACAGGGCTCTACGAGCAGTACTTC. Amino acid sequence: CASSLGTGLYEQYF. This chain connects TRBV19 to TRBJ2-7; 9 bases match TRBD1. V was clipped by 6 bases and J by 3 bases; unmatched bases: 6. CDR3 length equals 14 residues. CDR1 and CDR2 from the germline V gene are LNHDA and SQIVND (reference sequence).